This TCR beta chain was profiled in a study of early T cells in non-severe SARS-CoV-2 infection (dated by TCRdb to the early 2020s). Turning to the overall study: Because TCR sequencing was done on bulk RNA from unsorted whole blood, the alpha and beta chains could not be paired.

The CDR3 runs 14 residues from the cysteine to the phenylalanine. CDR3 DNA only is kept here, 42 bases in frame from base 1. For CDR1 and CDR2, the germline V gene (reference sequence) lists MNHNY and SVGAGI. At the junction V is shortened by 2 bases and J by 0 bases, with 7 bases in between. Libraries were made using 5' RACE. The sequencing machine was a NextSeq 500. The TCR library protocol attached unique molecular identifiers to individual cDNA molecules to correct for sequencing error and PCR bias. TCR alpha and beta chains were both sequenced, and the abundances of alpha and beta sequences in each sample were closely correlated with each other. The study's own analysis went as follows. Decombinator V4 was used to perform V gene, J gene and CDR3 annotation of TCR sequences. Expanded TCRs were defined as changing significantly between any two time points under a Poisson model with p below 0.0001. Abundances of TCRs were expressed as counts per million after normalisation to the total number of TCRs sequenced in each sample. MAIT TCRs were defined by TRAV1-2 paired with TRAJ12, TRAJ20 or TRAJ33, and iNKT TCRs by TRAV10 paired with TRAJ18. VDJdb, accessed on 1 November 2021, was searched for TCRs annotated for CMV, EBV and SARS-CoV-2, and TCRs annotated for more than one antigen were excluded. TCRdb reworked the public reads: Q25 trimming with fastp, MiXCR clone assembly, productive beta chains retained. Merged by CDR3 protein, the rows form single entries marked with the most common genes and DNA. The V and J calls come from TCRdb's annotation, not from the publication. Across this sample there are under 55,000 distinct CDR3 sequences, with under 14% seen only once. Just over 20% of the sample lies in the top ten.

As for this clonotype: Its cognate antigen has yet to be identified. Within one base of it there is no much larger clone, and no base qualities were kept.

Results and caveats for the whole study, not just this receptor: VDJdb matching was skewed toward anti-spike CD8 responses and likely underestimated virus-specific expansions, missing private and CD4 specificities.

The study was a case-control design nested within a healthcare worker cohort in London, UK, with weekly nasopharyngeal swab PCR tests and blood sampling. Healthcare workers were recruited during the week of the UK lockdown, between 23 and 31 March 2020, and followed weekly for up to roughly 15 weeks. The TCR originated in an adult who was a healthcare worker with PCR-confirmed SARS-CoV-2 infection or an uninfected control (not recorded which). The rearrangement combines TRBV6-6 with TRBJ1-1; no D gene call is confident. The sequenced sample was whole blood. The DNA sequence reads TGTGCCAGCAGTTACGGGCAACTGAACACTGAAGCTTTCTTT. Protein translation: CASSYGQLNTEAFF.